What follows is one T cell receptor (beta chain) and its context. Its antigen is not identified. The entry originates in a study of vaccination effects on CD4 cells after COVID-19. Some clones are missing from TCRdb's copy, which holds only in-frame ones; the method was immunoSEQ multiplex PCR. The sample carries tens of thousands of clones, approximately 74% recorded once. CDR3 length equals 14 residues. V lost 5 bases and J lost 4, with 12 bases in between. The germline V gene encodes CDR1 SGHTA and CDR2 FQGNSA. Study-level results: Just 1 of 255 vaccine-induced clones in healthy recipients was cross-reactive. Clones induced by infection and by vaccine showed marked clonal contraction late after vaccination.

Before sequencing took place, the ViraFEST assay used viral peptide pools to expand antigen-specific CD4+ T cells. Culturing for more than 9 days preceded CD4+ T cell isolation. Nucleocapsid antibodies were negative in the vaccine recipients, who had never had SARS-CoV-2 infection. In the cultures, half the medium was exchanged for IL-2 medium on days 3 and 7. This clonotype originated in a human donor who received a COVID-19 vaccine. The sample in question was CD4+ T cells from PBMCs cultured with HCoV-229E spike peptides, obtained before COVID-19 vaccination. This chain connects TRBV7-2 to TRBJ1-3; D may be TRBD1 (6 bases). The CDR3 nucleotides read TGTGCCAGCAGCACCCCAGGGGTAGGAAACACCATATATTTT. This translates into CASSTPGVGNTIYF.